The 10 T cell receptor beta chains below were found in one sample sequenced in a study of blood T cell repertoires in COVID-19. Sequenced by immunoSEQ multiplex PCR; TCRdb stores in-frame clones only, minus some. The sample includes about 380,000 clones, about 90% of them seen just once. The specimen sequenced was PBMCs or T cells enriched from blood (not recorded which). The receptors were sampled from a woman under 40 who had recovered from COVID-19.

This sequence joins TRBV19 and TRBJ2-6; perhaps TRBD2 as D (6 bases). There are 17 residues in the CDR3. Trimming shortened V by 4 bases and J by 0 bases, and 13 bases separated the two germline ends. Germline CDR1 and CDR2: LNHDA and SQIVND (reference sequence). The CDR3, as DNA: TGTGCCAGTAGTAGGAGGGTTTCTCTCTCTGGGGCCAACGTCCTGACTTTC. Amino acid sequence: CASSRRVSLSGANVLTF.

V and J are TRBV4-2 and TRBJ1-2; 7 bases are shared with TRBD1. CDR1 LGHNA and CDR2 YNFKEQ come from the germline V gene. This CDR3 has 15 residues. Trimming took 1 base from V and 3 from J; bases not matched to a gene: 5. CDR3 nucleotides: TGTGCCAGCAGCCAAGGGGACAGTGGAGACTATGGCTACACCTTC. It codes for CASSQGDSGDYGYTF.

This clone was observed a handful of times. The chain links TRBV20-1 to TRBJ1-2; weak D call: TRBD1 (5 bases). CDR3 size: 11 residues. CDR1 is DFQATT, CDR2 SNEGSKA, per germline (reference sequence). V was pared by 8 bases and J by 8 bases, with 15 bases between. In DNA form, the CDR3 reads TGCAGTCTTCCAGGGTTTGAGGGCTACACCTTC. Its translation is CSLPGFEGYTF.

The CDR3 coding sequence is TGTGCCAGCAGCTTAGAGGGAGAACTCTCTGGAAACACCATATATTTT. This encodes CASSLEGELSGNTIYF. This chain links TRBV7-9 with TRBJ1-3, with D unclear. V dropped 1 base and J dropped 0 bases, with 10 bases sitting between them. In germline, CDR1 is SEHNR, CDR2 FQNEAQ (reference sequence). The CDR3 runs to 16 residues.

The V call is TRBV10-1, the J call TRBJ2-2; no clear D. Trimming stripped 5 bases from V and 4 bases from J, with 8 bases between. This CDR3 is 13 amino acids long. Germline CDR1 reads WNHNN; CDR2 reads SYGVQD (reference sequence). CDR3 coding DNA: TGCGCCAGCAGTCCTAGTGTCACCGGGGAGCTGTTTTTT. This codes for CASSPSVTGELFF.

The rearrangement links TRBV6-2 or TRBV6-3 to TRBJ2-5; TRBD2 aligns across 8 bases. Germline loops: CDR1 MNHEY, CDR2 SVGEGT. There are 15 residues in the CDR3. Trimming cost V 0 bases and J 5 bases; bases outside gene matches: 5. The CDR3 coding sequence is TGTGCCAGCAGTTACTCACTAGCGGCCGTGGAGACCCAGTACTTC. Its protein product is CASSYSLAAVETQYF.

This chain joins TRBV19 and TRBJ2-1; D is perhaps TRBD1 (5 bases). Germline V lookup: CDR1 LNHDA, CDR2 SQIVND (reference sequence). The CDR3 covers 14 residues. Trimming took 8 bases from V and 7 from J, leaving 18 bases between them. CDR3 sequence reads: CASRRAPQVNEQFF. Here the CDR3 DNA reads TGTGCCAGTCGGCGCGCCCCACAGGTGAATGAGCAGTTCTTC.

The chain couples TRBV5-6 to TRBJ2-1; D ambiguous. The CDR3 length is 11 residues. The ends were cut back, 4 bases at V and 13 bases at J, with 12 bases in the middle. CDR1 and CDR2 from the germline V gene are SGHDT and YYEEEE. The CDR3 loop reads CASSKTVGQFF. The CDR3 DNA is TGTGCCAGCAGCAAAACAGTTGGTCAGTTCTTC.

This rearrangement joins TRBV18 to TRBJ2-3; TRBD2 agrees at 7 bases. Germline V lookup: CDR1 KGHSH, CDR2 LQKENI. The CDR3 is made up of 16 amino acids. Trimming removed 3 bases from V and 0 bases from J; junction bases left unmatched: 6. CDR3 residues: CASSPQTSLSTDTQYF. For the CDR3, the DNA is TGTGCCAGCTCACCTCAGACTAGCCTTAGCACAGATACGCAGTATTTT.

The V and J genes are TRBV27 and TRBJ2-2; 10 bases align to TRBD2. Unmatched junction bases numbered 5, after V lost 4 bases and J lost 0 bases. The CDR3 sequence is 17 residues long. CDR1 is MNHEY, CDR2 SMNVEV, per germline (reference sequence). CDR3 in amino acids: CASSWLAGVTNTGELFF. CDR3 DNA sequence: TGTGCCAGCAGTTGGCTAGCGGGGGTTACGAACACCGGGGAGCTGTTTTTT.